This T cell receptor (beta chain) was sequenced in a study of cytomegalovirus exposure and HLA in healthy donors. Study-wide points: The study labeled approximately 150 TCR beta chains cytomegalovirus-associated. There were some public TCRs occurring in many donors, but most TCR sequences were rare. Later work showed greater clonal expansion in HLA-associated TCR beta chains than in equally common others.

The germline CDR1 and CDR2 sequences are SGHDT and YYEEEE. Trimming at V came to 2 bases and at J to 6 bases, leaving 4 bases not matched to a gene. This CDR3 spans 13 amino acids. PCR primers comprised 60 Vbeta and 13 Jbeta primers. TCRdb's table, derived via immunoSEQ multiplex PCR, lists solely in-frame clones and lacks some. The repertoire holds 130,000 or so clones, with around 87% as singletons. This clone was recorded only once. Its antigen is unidentified. The specimen sequenced was PBMCs. The receptor comes from a young woman in good health and CMV-seronegative. This chain connects TRBV5-6 to TRBJ1-2; 7 bases are a match to TRBD1. This CDR3 is CASSFRQGDGYTF. Written as DNA, the CDR3 is TGTGCCAGCAGCTTTAGACAGGGTGATGGCTACACCTTC. The whole variable domain, remainder taken from reference TRBV5-6 and TRBJ1-2, is DAGVTQSPTHLIKTRGQQVTLRCSPKSGHDTVSWYQQALGQGPQFIFQYYEEEERQRGNFPDRFSGHQFPNYSSELNVNALLLGDSALYLCASSFRQGDGYTFGSGTRLTVV.